Below, 30 T cell receptor beta chains from the same sample are listed, as sequenced in a study of CD8 T cells in Susac syndrome. Random hexamers were used to reverse transcribe the RNA input (roughly 0.5 to 1 ug). TCRdb fed the immunoSEQ multiplex PCR reads into MiXCR, producing one record per CDR3 protein. This sample carries roughly 200,000 distinct CDR3 sequences, 90% to 95% of them seen once, and the ten largest clones take approximately 0.09%. The sample taken for sequencing was CD4+ T cells from PBMCs. The source of these receptors is a human donor with Susac syndrome.

This clonotype was seen a single time. The chain uses TRBV10-2 and TRBJ2-1; the match to TRBD2 covers 9 bases. V was clipped by 10 bases and J by 0 bases; unmatched bases: 4. Germline CDR1 and CDR2: WSHSY and SAAADI. The CDR3 runs to 14 residues. CDR3 sequence reads: CATHSGSSYNEQFF. The CDR3 DNA follows: TGCGCCACCCATAGCGGGAGCTCCTACAATGAGCAGTTCTTC.

The chain joins TRBV25-1 to TRBJ2-3; D may be TRBD1 or TRBD2 (5 bases each). The germline CDR1 and CDR2 sequences are MGHDK and SYGVNS. The CDR3 has 13 residues. Trimming removed 2 bases at V and 5 bases at J, with 8 bases between. The CDR3 bases are TGTGCCAGCAGTGAAATGGGGGTAGATACGCAGTATTTT. It is translated as CASSEMGVDTQYF.

This chain connects TRBV20-1 to TRBJ1-2; 7 bases are shared with TRBD1. This CDR3 region has 13 residues. After removal of 8 bases from V and 6 bases from J, the junction contained 12 bases not matched to a gene. Germline CDR1 reads DFQATT; CDR2 reads SNEGSKA (reference sequence). CDR3 sequence reads: CSPPIGDSDGYTF. In DNA, the CDR3 is TGCAGTCCTCCTATTGGGGACAGCGATGGCTACACCTTC.

V usage is TRBV20-1 and J usage is TRBJ2-7, with 16 bases lining up with TRBD2. With V trimmed by 6 bases and J by 5 bases, 10 bases remained unmatched. Germline V gives CDR1 DFQATT, CDR2 SNEGSKA (reference sequence). CDR3 length: 16 residues. The chain's CDR3 is CSAFGTSGRATNEQYF. In DNA, the CDR3 is TGCAGTGCCTTCGGGACTAGCGGGAGGGCCACGAACGAGCAGTACTTC.

This clonotype was observed a few times. The chain combines TRBV7-9 with TRBJ2-7, with 8 bases fitting TRBD1. The V segment lost 8 bases and the J segment 0 bases; nucleotides outside the gene matches: 6. The CDR3 covers 14 residues. CDR1 SEHNR and CDR2 FQNEAQ come from the germline V gene (reference sequence). CDR3 protein: CASATQGDSYEQYF. CDR3 nucleotide sequence: TGTGCCAGCGCTACACAGGGGGACTCCTACGAGCAGTACTTC.

This clonotype showed up just once. The V and J genes are TRBV5-6 and TRBJ1-5; D possibly corresponds to TRBD1 (5 bases). The CDR3 covers 15 residues. The germline V gene has CDR1 SGHDT and CDR2 YYEEEE. V was shortened by 1 base and J by 8 bases, with 16 bases between the two germline ends. The CDR3 DNA follows: TGTGCCAGCAGCTTGAGGTCCGGGGGGGAAGAGCCCCAGCATTTT. Encoded protein: CASSLRSGGEEPQHF.

The CDR3 spells CASSQDTTNEKLFF. As DNA, the CDR3 is TGTGCCAGCAGCCAAGACACAACTAATGAAAAACTGTTTTTT. The chain is built from TRBV3-1 and TRBJ1-4; D ambiguous. Trimming stripped 0 bases from V and 0 bases from J, with 2 bases between. The CDR3 spans 14 residues. The germline CDR1 and CDR2 sequences are LGHDT and YNNKEL (reference sequence).

The chain is built from TRBV4-1 and TRBJ1-5; D unresolved. This CDR3 is built from 17 residues. Germline V lookup: CDR1 MGHRA, CDR2 YSYEKL. Trimming pared 1 base from V and 0 bases from J, leaving 13 bases between. The CDR3 loop is CASSQARQSYSNQPQHF. DNA for the CDR3: TGCGCCAGCAGCCAAGCTAGGCAGAGCTATAGCAATCAGCCCCAGCATTTT.

The gene calls are TRBV29-1 and TRBJ1-2, with TRBD1 as a possible D gene (6 bases). The V and J ends lost 5 bases and 2 bases respectively, with 18 bases between them. This CDR3 has 15 amino acids. Per germline, CDR1 SQVTM and CDR2 ANQGSEA. The CDR3 nucleotides read TGCAGCGTTCCTGAACAGGGCACTTCGAACTATGGCTACACCTTC. Translating gives CSVPEQGTSNYGYTF. The full variable domain, in which reference TRBV29-1 and TRBJ1-2 provide the parts outside the CDR3, is SAVISQKPSRDICQRGTSLTIQCQVDSQVTMMFWYRQQPGQSLTLIATANQGSEATYESGFVIDKFPISRPNLTFSTLTVSNMSPEDSSIYLCSVPEQGTSNYGYTFGSGTRLTVV.

This clonotype was observed a single time. This chain uses TRBV5-1 with TRBJ2-2, with unresolved D. Germline assignment: CDR1 SGHRS and CDR2 YFSETQ. This CDR3 is 15 amino acids long. Trimming shortened V by 0 bases and J by 0 bases, and 6 bases separated the two germline ends. DNA of the CDR3: TGCGCCAGCAGCTTGGATTTTTCGAACACCGGGGAGCTGTTTTTT. This gives the protein CASSLDFSNTGELFF.

The V gene is TRBV9, the J gene TRBJ1-1, with D unresolved. Germline V lookup: CDR1 SGDLS, CDR2 YYNGEE. Between the trimmed V and J ends, which lost 0 bases and 2 bases, there was a span of 8 bases. The CDR3 sequence is 14 residues long. Here the CDR3 DNA reads TGTGCCAGCAGCGTAGGAAGTCTCAACACTGAAGCTTTCTTT. Its protein is CASSVGSLNTEAFF.

J is TRBJ2-1 and V is TRBV5-1; the D call may be TRBD1 or TRBD2 (5 bases each). Trimming pared 5 bases from V and 5 bases from J, leaving 8 bases between. The CDR3 loop spans 12 amino acids. The germline CDR1 and CDR2 sequences are SGHRS and YFSETQ. The CDR3 reads CASSRGHNEQFF. Here the CDR3 DNA reads TGCGCCAGCAGTCGGGGACACAATGAGCAGTTCTTC.

This rearrangement joins TRBV12-3 or TRBV12-4 to TRBJ1-3; D unclear. This CDR3 has 13 residues. Trimming removed 3 bases from V and 0 bases from J, with 3 bases in between. The DNA for the CDR3 is TGTGCCAGCAGTTTTCCCTCTGGAAACACCATATATTTT. Its translation: CASSFPSGNTIYF.

The rearrangement uses TRBV6-1 and TRBJ1-2; D not resolved. Germline-derived CDR1 and CDR2 are MNHNS and SASEGT. The germline V and J ends were trimmed by 3 bases and 5 bases, with 16 bases remaining between them. The CDR3 contains 15 residues. The chain's CDR3 is CASSDFAGGEYGYTF. The CDR3 DNA is TGTGCCAGCAGTGACTTTGCGGGTGGAGAGTATGGCTACACCTTC.

The gene calls are TRBV7-9 and TRBJ2-1; D not resolved. CDR1 and CDR2 (germline): SEHNR, FQNEAQ (reference sequence). The CDR3 contains 14 residues. V was shortened by 5 bases and J by 4 bases, with 12 bases between the two germline ends. In nucleotides, the CDR3 is TGTGCCAGCAGCAAGAGCAGGTCGTACAATGAGCAGTTCTTC. Its protein product is CASSKSRSYNEQFF.

The chain joins TRBV18 to TRBJ2-1, with D possibly matching TRBD1 (6 bases). The CDR3 covers 13 residues. Per the germline V gene, CDR1 is KGHSH and CDR2 is LQKENI. The ends were cut back, 4 bases at V and 5 bases at J, with 9 bases in the middle. CDR3 residues: CASSQQGNNEQFF. The DNA of the CDR3 is TGTGCCAGCTCACAGCAGGGGAACAATGAGCAGTTCTTC.

The rearrangement links TRBV30 to TRBJ2-3; 8 nucleotides match TRBD2. The V gene's germline CDR1 is GTSNPN and CDR2 SVGIG (reference sequence). The V gene end was trimmed by 0 bases and the J gene end by 4 bases; junction bases not matched to a gene: 3. The CDR3 length is 14 residues. The CDR3 region is CAWSVNGGADTQYF. The CDR3 coding sequence is TGTGCCTGGAGTGTTAACGGGGGGGCAGATACGCAGTATTTT.

The V call is TRBV5-4, the J call TRBJ2-7, with 8 bases lining up with TRBD1. CDR3 size: 15 residues. The ends lost 0 bases at V and 6 bases at J; junction bases unmatched: 8. Germline assignment: CDR1 SGHNT and CDR2 YYREEE (reference sequence). The CDR3 DNA follows: TGTGCCAGCAGCTTGGGTCAGGGGGCGCCGGCCGAGCAGTACTTC. Translation: CASSLGQGAPAEQYF.

V gene TRBV10-2 combines with J gene TRBJ1-1; D perhaps matches TRBD1 (5 bases). Trimming took off 3 bases at V and 4 bases at J, with 15 bases between the two ends. CDR3 size: 15 residues. Germline V gives CDR1 WSHSY, CDR2 SAAADI. CDR3 region: CASSDSIRGLTEAFF. The DNA of the CDR3 is TGCGCCAGCAGTGATTCGATACGGGGACTCACTGAAGCTTTCTTT.

The chain is built from TRBV2 and TRBJ2-1; D is unclear. The CDR3 runs to 13 residues. The V gene's germline CDR1 is SNHLY and CDR2 FYNNEI. The germline V and J ends were trimmed by 5 bases and 5 bases, with 10 bases remaining between them. CDR3 DNA sequence: TGTGCCAGCAGTCAGGCCACGAACAATGAGCAGTTCTTC. Protein product: CASSQATNNEQFF.

Here the CDR3 DNA reads TGTGCCAGCAGTGAAGGCCGGGGGGTCTCTGGAAACACCATATATTTT. It translates to CASSEGRGVSGNTIYF. V and J are TRBV2 and TRBJ1-3; D is perhaps TRBD1 (5 bases). From germline, CDR1 is SNHLY and CDR2 FYNNEI. Deletions cut 1 base from V and 0 bases from J, with 10 bases between. The CDR3 loop spans 16 amino acids.

This sequence joins TRBV3-1 and TRBJ2-1, with 7 bases matching TRBD1. The CDR3 totals 15 residues. V shed 3 bases, J shed 0 bases, and the junction held 2 bases outside the gene matches. The germline V gene has CDR1 LGHDT and CDR2 YNNKEL (reference sequence). This CDR3 reads CASSHGTDSYNEQFF. CDR3 nucleotide sequence: TGTGCCAGCAGCCACGGGACAGACTCCTACAATGAGCAGTTCTTC.

The rearrangement uses TRBV18 and TRBJ1-1; 7 nucleotides align to TRBD1. CDR3 size: 14 residues. The V gene end was trimmed by 2 bases and the J gene end by 6 bases; junction bases not matched to a gene: 6. The V gene's germline CDR1 is KGHSH and CDR2 LQKENI. CDR3 DNA sequence: TGTGCCAGCTCACCATTCGACAGGGCGGCTGAAGCTTTCTTT. Protein: CASSPFDRAAEAFF.

V and J are TRBV20-1 and TRBJ2-7; D is unclear. Between the trimmed V and J ends, which lost 2 bases and 0 bases, there was a span of 5 bases. CDR1 is DFQATT, CDR2 SNEGSKA, per germline (reference sequence). CDR3 length: 12 residues. DNA of the CDR3: TGCAGTGCTAGATTTTACTCCTACGAGCAGTACTTC. Translation gives CSARFYSYEQYF.

J is TRBJ2-7 and V is TRBV12-5; D possibly uses TRBD1 or TRBD2 (6 bases each). CDR1 and CDR2 (germline): LGHNT, FRNRAP. The CDR3 totals 14 residues. Trimming pared 8 bases from V and 1 base from J, leaving 15 bases between. In DNA, the CDR3 is TGTGCTAGTAAGGTAGGGGGGTTATCCTACGAGCAGTACTTC. Translating gives CASKVGGLSYEQYF.

The genes are TRBV20-1 and TRBJ1-5; D gene unclear. This CDR3 contains 14 residues. Germline V gene data show CDR1 as DFQATT and CDR2 as SNEGSKA (reference sequence). Trimming left V 1 base short and J 2 bases short, with 9 bases between. Written as DNA, the CDR3 is TGCAGTGCTAGAGGGGTCTCTGGCAATCAGCCCCAGCATTTT. As protein: CSARGVSGNQPQHF.

The V call is TRBV27, the J call TRBJ2-1; TRBD1 aligns across 9 bases. V shed 5 bases, J shed 5 bases, and the junction held 7 bases outside the gene matches. Germline V lookup: CDR1 MNHEY, CDR2 SMNVEV (reference sequence). This CDR3 is built from 15 residues. This CDR3 is CASSTGGWANNEQFF. The CDR3 nucleotides are TGTGCCAGCAGTACAGGGGGCTGGGCTAACAATGAGCAGTTCTTC.

This rearrangement joins TRBV20-1 to TRBJ2-1, with TRBD2 matching over 15 bases. The V segment lost 2 bases and the J segment 5 bases; nucleotides outside the gene matches: 4. Germline V lookup: CDR1 DFQATT, CDR2 SNEGSKA (reference sequence). The CDR3 loop spans 16 amino acids. The CDR3: CSARRTSGGADNEQFF. DNA of the CDR3: TGCAGTGCTAGAAGGACTAGCGGGGGGGCCGACAATGAGCAGTTCTTC.

The chain carries TRBV6-5 and TRBJ2-7; the match to TRBD1 covers 7 bases. In germline, CDR1 is MNHEY, CDR2 SVGAGI. The CDR3 consists of 16 residues. With 0 bases clipped from V and 3 bases from J, the junction kept 8 bases outside the gene matches. The CDR3 region is CASSYSKGALGYEQYF. The CDR3 DNA sequence: TGTGCCAGCAGTTACTCGAAGGGGGCGCTTGGCTACGAGCAGTACTTC.

The chain combines TRBV12-3 or TRBV12-4 with TRBJ1-3; D call uncertain. The CDR3 consists of 16 residues. V was pared by 3 bases and J by 0 bases, with 12 bases between. The DNA for the CDR3 is TGTGCCAGCAGTTTTGATGTCGGTGACTCTGGAAACACCATATATTTT. It is translated as CASSFDVGDSGNTIYF.